Sequencing of this T cell receptor (beta chain) was carried out in a study of vaccination effects on CD4 cells after COVID-19. Study-wide findings and caveats: Pronounced clonal contraction occurred in clones induced by infection and by vaccine late after vaccination. Researchers report that only 1 of 255 vaccine-induced clones in healthy vaccinees cross-reacted with common cold coronaviruses.

The sample holds a few counts of this clone. Its antigen is as yet unknown. The germline V gene encodes CDR1 KGHDR and CDR2 SFDVKD. V dropped 4 bases and J dropped 1; count of bases not matched to a gene: 4. The CDR3 is 15 amino acids. Assay: immunoSEQ multiplex PCR; the TCRdb copy retains only in-frame clones and omits some. The repertoire holds approximately 54,000 clones, with roughly 76% as singletons. Expansion of antigen-specific CD4+ T cells with viral peptide pools was carried out by the ViraFEST assay before sequencing. Upon completion of around 9 days in culture, CD4+ T cells were isolated. Cultures received IL-2 medium that replaced half the medium on days 3 and 7.

The specimen comprised CD4+ T cells from PBMCs cultured with HCoV-229E spike peptides, sampled before COVID-19 vaccination. The receptor's source is a human donor who received a COVID-19 vaccine. The rearrangement joins TRBV24-1 to TRBJ1-1, with 8 bases lining up with TRBD1. CDR3 sequence: CATSEGGTGNTEAFF. In nucleotides, the CDR3 is TGTGCCACCAGTGAGGGTGGGACAGGGAACACTGAAGCTTTCTTT.